This T cell receptor (beta chain) was captured in a study of cytomegalovirus exposure and HLA in healthy donors. Whole-study findings and limits: Later on, an analysis tied 18,000 or so TCR beta sequences to HLA alleles at 0.05 false discovery rate.

V lost 1 base to trimming and J lost 3 bases; unmatched junction nucleotides: 5. This CDR3 is built from 16 residues. The germline gives CDR1 SGHTA, CDR2 FQGTGA. PCR was performed using 60 Vbeta and 13 Jbeta primers. The assay was immunoSEQ multiplex PCR, and TCRdb's table has in-frame clones only and misses some. The sample has 110,000 or so clones, 7% to 9.5% seen once; the top ten hold less than 6.5%. This clone occurred a few times. Its specificity is not known. V and J are TRBV7-3 and TRBJ2-1; 8 bases match TRBD2. The receptor's source is a woman between 40 and 55 years old in good health and CMV-seropositive. The sample consisted of PBMCs. CDR3 nucleotide sequence: TGTGCCAGCAGCTTAATCGGGGGGGATCGCTACAATGAGCAGTTCTTC. This sequence encodes CASSLIGGDRYNEQFF. Full variable domain (remainder filled in from reference TRBV7-3 and TRBJ2-1): GAGVSQTPSNKVTEKGKYVELRCDPISGHTALYWYRQSLGQGPEFLIYFQGTGAADDSGLPNDRFFAVRPEGSVSTLKIQRTERGDSAVYLCASSLIGGDRYNEQFFGPGTRLTVL.